This TCR beta chain was profiled in a study of T cell clonotyping in hematopoietic cell transplantation (dated by TCRdb to the early 2020s). Regarding the research as a whole: A total of around 140 blood samples were collected in the study from a few dozen consecutive transplant recipients and their related donors. Patient recruitment ran from 2015 to early 2017, and follow-up continued until late 2020 or death. The research as a whole found: Sample size was limited, and cells were not sorted, so CD4 and CD8 repertoire contributions could not be separated. Only a small fraction of recipient repertoires overlapped donor repertoires, with over 97% appearing de novo at the given depth. After transplant, TCR diversity in recipients dropped, and pathologically expanded clonotypes increased progressively from day 30 to day 180. Inverse Simpson Index values from donors and from recipients before transplant predicted broader TCR repertoire diversity after transplant.

The immunoSEQ assay, a bias-controlled multiplex PCR with V- and J-specific primers, was used to amplify TCR beta CDR3 regions from genomic DNA. A proprietary barcode and Illumina adapter sequences were added to the CDR3 amplicons in a second PCR step. An Illumina MiSeq instrument was used to sequence the CDR3 libraries. Per the original workflow: Export and quality control were done with immunoSEQ Analyzer 3.0, while downstream analyses used R Bioconductor and Immunarch. Repertoire metrics were calculated using only productive rearrangements within the normalized downsampled data set. Pathologically expanded clonotypes were defined as those larger than 5 templates in the normalized cohort. Repertoire diversity was measured with the Inverse Simpson Index. To capture all clonotypes, CMV-specificity analyses were performed on the non-normalized data set. TCRdb carries this immuneACCESS record with in-frame sequences only. Its versions omit some clonotypes, under half of them owing to an unresolved V gene in the studies checked, with the rest unexplained. The D gene and trimming were derived from the DNA, and the V and J assignments and clone size from that table. Recorded for this sample are about 5,400 clones; about 66% of them occurred a single time. Around 28% of the sample is taken by the ten largest.

As concerns this clone: The clone's antigen remains unknown. The sample holds no much larger clone one base away, and base qualities are not on file.

What this sample's time point label stands for: 180 days after allo-HCT. Blood from recipients was drawn roughly 28 days before transplant, then again at days 30, 100 and 180 after transplant. Using Nuclei Lysis Solution, genomic DNA was extracted from unfractionated peripheral blood mononuclear cells that were either fresh or cryopreserved. The clonotype comes from a male patient in his fifties who had an allogeneic stem cell transplant from an unrelated donor, so the T cells may come from the graft donor. Some clones in this sample may be carry-over from other donors' samples. The material was PBMCs, obtained 180 days after allogeneic stem cell transplant.

The nucleotide sequence is given as TGCGCCAGCAGCCGTCCGGGGAATCAGCCCCAGCATTTT. Its protein is CASSRPGNQPQHF. The chain links TRBV4-1 with TRBJ1-5; too little of a D gene remains to name it. A distance of 8 bases separates the germline ends of V and J, which lose 4 bases and 4 bases respectively. From the germline V gene, CDR1 is MGHRA and CDR2 is YSYEKL. The CDR3 sequence holds 13 residues, the cysteine and phenylalanine included. This entry keeps only the CDR3 DNA: 39 bases, framed from base 1.